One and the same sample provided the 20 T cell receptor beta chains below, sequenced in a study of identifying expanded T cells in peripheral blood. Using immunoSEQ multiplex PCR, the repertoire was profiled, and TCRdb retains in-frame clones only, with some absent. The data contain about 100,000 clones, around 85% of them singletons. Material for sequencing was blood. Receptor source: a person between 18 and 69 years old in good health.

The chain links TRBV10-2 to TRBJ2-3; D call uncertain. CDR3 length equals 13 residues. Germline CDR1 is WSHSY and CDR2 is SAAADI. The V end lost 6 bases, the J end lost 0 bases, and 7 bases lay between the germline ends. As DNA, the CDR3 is TGCGCCAGCAGCGATACTAGCACAGATACGCAGTATTTT. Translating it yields CASSDTSTDTQYF.

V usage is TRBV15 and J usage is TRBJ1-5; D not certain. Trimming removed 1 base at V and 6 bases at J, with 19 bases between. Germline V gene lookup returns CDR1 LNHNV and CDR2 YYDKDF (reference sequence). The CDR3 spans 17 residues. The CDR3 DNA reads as TGTGCCACCAGCAGAGTCGGGGAGGTATCCAAAAGTCAGCCCCAGCATTTT. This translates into CATSRVGEVSKSQPQHF.

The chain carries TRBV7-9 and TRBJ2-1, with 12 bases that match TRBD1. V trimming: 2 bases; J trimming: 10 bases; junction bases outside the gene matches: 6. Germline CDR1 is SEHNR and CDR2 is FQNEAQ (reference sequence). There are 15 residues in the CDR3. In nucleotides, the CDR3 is TGTGCCAGCAGCTTATCGGGGACAGGGGGCAGAGAGCAGTTCTTC. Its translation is CASSLSGTGGREQFF.

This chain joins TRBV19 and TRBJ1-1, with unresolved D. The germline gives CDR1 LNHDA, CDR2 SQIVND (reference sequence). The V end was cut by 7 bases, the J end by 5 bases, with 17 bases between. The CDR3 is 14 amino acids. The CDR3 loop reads CASKGGSTRTEAFF. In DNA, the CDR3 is TGTGCCAGTAAAGGTGGCTCAACGAGGACTGAAGCTTTCTTT.

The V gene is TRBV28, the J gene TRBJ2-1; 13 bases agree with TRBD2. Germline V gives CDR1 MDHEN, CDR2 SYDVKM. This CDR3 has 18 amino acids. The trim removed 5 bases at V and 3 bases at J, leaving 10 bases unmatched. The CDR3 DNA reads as TGTGCCAGCAGTCGAACCGGGACTAGCGGGGCGCACTACAATGAGCAGTTCTTC. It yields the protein CASSRTGTSGAHYNEQFF.

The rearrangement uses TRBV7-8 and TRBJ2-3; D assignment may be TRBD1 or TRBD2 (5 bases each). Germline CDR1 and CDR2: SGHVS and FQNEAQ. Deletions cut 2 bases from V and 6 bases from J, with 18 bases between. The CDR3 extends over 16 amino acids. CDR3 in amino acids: CASSLFVGTARDTQYF. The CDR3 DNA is TGTGCCAGCAGCTTATTTGTGGGGACCGCCCGGGATACGCAGTATTTT. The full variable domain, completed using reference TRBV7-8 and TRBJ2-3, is GAGVSQSPRYKVAKRGQDVALRCDPISGHVSLFWYQQALGQGPEFLTYFQNEAQLDKSGLPSDRFFAERPEGSVSTLKIQRTQQEDSAVYLCASSLFVGTARDTQYFGPGTRLTVL.

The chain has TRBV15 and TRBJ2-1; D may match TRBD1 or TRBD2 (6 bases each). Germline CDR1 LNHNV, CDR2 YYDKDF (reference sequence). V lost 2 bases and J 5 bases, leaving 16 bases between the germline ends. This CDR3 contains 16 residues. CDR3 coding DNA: TGTGCCACCAGCAGAACCAGGACCGGGGGCAACAATGAGCAGTTCTTC. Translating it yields CATSRTRTGGNNEQFF. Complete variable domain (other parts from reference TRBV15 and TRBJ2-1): DAMVIQNPRYQVTQFGKPVTLSCSQTLNHNVMYWYQQKSSQAPKLLFHYYDKDFNNEADTPDNFQSRRPNTSFCFLDIRSPGLGDTAMYLCATSRTRTGGNNEQFFGPGTRLTVL.

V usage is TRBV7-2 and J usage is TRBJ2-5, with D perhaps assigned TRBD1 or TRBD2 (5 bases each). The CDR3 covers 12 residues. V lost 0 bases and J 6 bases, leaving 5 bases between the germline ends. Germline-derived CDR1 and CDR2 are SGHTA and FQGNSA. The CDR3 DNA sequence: TGTGCCAGCAGCTTAGCGGGACAGACCCAGTACTTC. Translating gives CASSLAGQTQYF.

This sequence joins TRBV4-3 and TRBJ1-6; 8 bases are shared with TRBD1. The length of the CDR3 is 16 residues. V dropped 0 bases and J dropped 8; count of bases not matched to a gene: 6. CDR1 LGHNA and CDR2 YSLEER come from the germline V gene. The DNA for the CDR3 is TGCGCCAGCAGCCAAGAAGGGGACAGGAGAGATTCACCCCTCCACTTT. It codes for CASSQEGDRRDSPLHF.

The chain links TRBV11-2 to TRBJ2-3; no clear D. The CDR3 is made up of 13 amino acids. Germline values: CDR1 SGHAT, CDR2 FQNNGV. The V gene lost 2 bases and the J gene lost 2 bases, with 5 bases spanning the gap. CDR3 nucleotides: TGTGCCAGCAGCTTACCGTCCACAGATACGCAGTATTTT. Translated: CASSLPSTDTQYF.

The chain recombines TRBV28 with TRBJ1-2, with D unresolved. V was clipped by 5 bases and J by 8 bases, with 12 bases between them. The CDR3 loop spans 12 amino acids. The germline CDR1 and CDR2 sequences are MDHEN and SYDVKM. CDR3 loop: CASSISGNGYTF. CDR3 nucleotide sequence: TGTGCCAGCAGTATTTCTGGGAACGGCTACACCTTC.

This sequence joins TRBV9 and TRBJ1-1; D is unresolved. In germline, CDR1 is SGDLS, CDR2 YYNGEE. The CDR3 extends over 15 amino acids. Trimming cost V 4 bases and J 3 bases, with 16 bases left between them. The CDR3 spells CASSHGRVRDTEAFF. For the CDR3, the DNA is TGTGCCAGCAGCCACGGAAGGGTTCGGGACACTGAAGCTTTCTTT. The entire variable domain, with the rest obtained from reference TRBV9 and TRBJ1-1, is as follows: DSGVTQTPKHLITATGQRVTLRCSPRSGDLSVYWYQQSLDQGLQFLIQYYNGEERAKGNILERFSAQQFPDLHSELNLSSLELGDSALYFCASSHGRVRDTEAFFGQGTRLTVV.

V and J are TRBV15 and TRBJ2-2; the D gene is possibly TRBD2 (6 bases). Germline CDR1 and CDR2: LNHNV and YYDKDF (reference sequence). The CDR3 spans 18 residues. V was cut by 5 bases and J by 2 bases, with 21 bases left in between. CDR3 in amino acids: CATSGRSPGESNTGELFF. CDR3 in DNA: TGTGCCACCAGCGGAAGATCTCCGGGGGAGTCCAACACCGGGGAGCTGTTTTTT.

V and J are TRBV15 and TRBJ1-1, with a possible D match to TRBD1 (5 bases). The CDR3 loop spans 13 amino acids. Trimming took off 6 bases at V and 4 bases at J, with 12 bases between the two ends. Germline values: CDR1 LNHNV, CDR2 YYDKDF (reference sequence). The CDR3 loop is CATSDGRATEAFF. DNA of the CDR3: TGTGCCACCAGTGATGGCAGGGCCACTGAAGCTTTCTTT.

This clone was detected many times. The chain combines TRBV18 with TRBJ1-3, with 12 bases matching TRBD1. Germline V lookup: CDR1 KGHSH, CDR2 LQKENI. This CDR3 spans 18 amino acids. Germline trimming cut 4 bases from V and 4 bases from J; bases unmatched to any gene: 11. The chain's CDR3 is CASSLKAPGQGAGNTIYF. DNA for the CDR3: TGTGCCAGCTCACTTAAAGCGCCGGGACAGGGGGCCGGAAACACCATATATTTT. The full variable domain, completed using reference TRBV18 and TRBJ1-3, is NAGVMQNPRHLVRRRGQEARLRCSPMKGHSHVYWYRQLPEEGLKFMVYLQKENIIDESGMPKERFSAEFPKEGPSILRIQQVVRGDSAAYFCASSLKAPGQGAGNTIYFGEGSWLTVV.

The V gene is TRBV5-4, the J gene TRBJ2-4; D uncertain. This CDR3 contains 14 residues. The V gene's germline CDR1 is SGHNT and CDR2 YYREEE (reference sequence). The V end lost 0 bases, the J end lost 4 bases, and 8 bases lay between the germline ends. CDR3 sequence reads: CASSLDGQKNIQYF. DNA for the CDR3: TGTGCCAGCAGCTTGGATGGCCAAAAAAACATTCAGTACTTC.

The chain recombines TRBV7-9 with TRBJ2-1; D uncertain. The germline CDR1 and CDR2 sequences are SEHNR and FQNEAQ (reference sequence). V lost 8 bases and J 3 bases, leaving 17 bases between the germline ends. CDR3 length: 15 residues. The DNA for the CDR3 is TGTGCCAGCGTAGACCGCCGGAACAGCTACAATGAGCAGTTCTTC. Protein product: CASVDRRNSYNEQFF. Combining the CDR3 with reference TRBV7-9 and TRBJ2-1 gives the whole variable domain DTGVSQNPRHKITKRGQNVTFRCDPISEHNRLYWYRQTLGQGPEFLTYFQNEAQLEKSRLLSDRFSAERPKGSFSTLEIQRTEQGDSAMYLCASVDRRNSYNEQFFGPGTRLTVL.

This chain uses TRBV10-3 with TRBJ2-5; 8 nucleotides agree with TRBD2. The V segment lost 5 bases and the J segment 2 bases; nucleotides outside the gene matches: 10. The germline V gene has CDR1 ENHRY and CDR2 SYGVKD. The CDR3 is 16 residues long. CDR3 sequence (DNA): TGTGCCATCAGTCCCCAGTTCACTAGCGGACAAGAGACCCAGTACTTC. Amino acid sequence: CAISPQFTSGQETQYF.

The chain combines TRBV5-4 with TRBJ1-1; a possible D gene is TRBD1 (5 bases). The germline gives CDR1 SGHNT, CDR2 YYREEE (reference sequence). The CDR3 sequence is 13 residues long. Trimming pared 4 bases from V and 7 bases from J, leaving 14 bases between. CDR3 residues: CASSPYGGVEAFF. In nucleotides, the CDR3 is TGTGCCAGCAGCCCGTACGGGGGGGTTGAAGCTTTCTTT.

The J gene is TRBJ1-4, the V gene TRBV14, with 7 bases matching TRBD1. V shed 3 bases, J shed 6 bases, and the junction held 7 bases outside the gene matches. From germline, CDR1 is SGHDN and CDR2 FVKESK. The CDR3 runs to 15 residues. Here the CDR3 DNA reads TGTGCCAGCAGCCAGCCCCAGGGGGGCTATGAAAAACTGTTTTTT. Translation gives CASSQPQGGYEKLFF.